This note documents a single T cell receptor beta chain sequence. No antigen is known for it. Base qualities are not provided; no much larger clone lies one nucleotide away. The donors were healthy, HIV-negative adults with no recently reported acute infections or vaccinations. All donors were Caucasian adults living in Nashville, Tennessee, USA. CD8 memory samples combined magnetically selected CD45RO+ cells with CCR7-negative CD45RA+ effector memory (TemRA) cells. Blood was obtained by leukapheresis, after which PBMCs were separated by Ficoll-Histopaque density gradient centrifugation and cryopreserved in liquid nitrogen vapor phase. Purity and quantity of every magnetically sorted T cell population were checked by analytical flow cytometry. From each sorted fraction, genomic DNA was isolated and quantified by UV absorbance on a Nanodrop 2000c. Taken from the germline V gene, the CDR1 and CDR2 loops are MNHEY and SVGAGI. Between the V and J ends, shortened by 2 bases and 0 bases respectively, the junction contains 7 bases. Taken from cysteine to phenylalanine, the CDR3 has 14 residues. The retained sequence is limited to the CDR3, 42 bases, with the frame set at the first base.

These data come from a study of shared clonotypes between healthy human individuals (dated by TCRdb to 2019 to 2021). Study-wide context: The cohort comprised a couple of women and a few men aged 18 to 49 years. Blood TCR repertoires of a handful of healthy adults were deeply sequenced to estimate repertoire size and the extent of clonotype sharing between individuals. For each donor, CD4 naive and CD4 memory were each run on three plates, CD8 naive on two plates, and CD8 memory on one plate. To increase sequencing depth and limit assay-specific biases, TCR repertoire library preparation and sequencing were carried out by different laboratories using diverse techniques. Leukapheresis yielded between about 0.9 and 10 billion PBMCs per donor.

TCR CDR3 regions were amplified from genomic DNA by multiplex PCR using the deep immunoSEQ assay. Genomic DNA extracted from each cell subset was distributed evenly over all wells of several immunoSEQ 96-well plates, and each plate served as one replicate. Each replicate PCR for sorted subsets received around 200 ng genomic DNA, equal to roughly 30,000 T cell genomes. Purified libraries were measured with a Qubit 3.0 fluorometer, size-checked on a Bioanalyzer 2100, and measured again with the KAPA Library Quantification kit. Each immunoSEQ 96-well plate was sequenced on its own single-read 150-cycle Illumina NextSeq 550 flow cell. Concerning the study's data processing: The immunoSEQ output contained only junctional sequences without quality scores, so filtering could not match that applied to full-length reads. Sequences were annotated with PyIR, a Python wrapper for IgBLAST v1.9, using IMGT germline references to assign V/J genes and CDR3. Reads were filtered out if the reads had weak V/J assignments (E-value above 1e-6), no CDR3, stop codons, out-of-frame junctions, or ambiguous translated residues. V3J clonotypes were defined as sequences sharing the same inferred V gene, J gene, and CDR3 amino acid sequence. Percentage overlap between repertoires was calculated by dividing the number of shared unique clonotypes by the size of the smaller repertoire. Richness of each repertoire was evaluated using RTK rarefaction, the Chao1 estimator, and Recon v2.1 estimates of unobserved clonotypes. Generation probabilities for all TCRbeta clonotypes obtained by the gDNA method from a handful of donors were computed using OLGA. The clones in this table, taken by TCRdb from immuneACCESS, are in-frame only. Not every clone is retained; where verified, under half of the shortfall comes from an unresolved V gene, and the cause of the rest is unknown. D and trimming come from the DNA, and the V and J calls and clone size come from that table. The sample contains about 690,000 clones, around 90% of them found a single time. About 33% of the sample belongs to the ten largest clones.

The investigation overall reported the following: Clonotypes shared by all four sorted-subset donors showed higher generation probabilities than non-shared clonotypes. Naive subsets generally had larger estimated clonotype richness than memory subsets. The genetic and exposure-history diversity represented was limited by the small number of donors. Across a handful of donors, about 5.2% of naive CD4, approximately 4% of naive CD8, 2% to 2.5% of memory CD4, and approximately 0.4% of memory CD8 clonotypes were shared. Rarefaction of sorted-subset datasets indicated incomplete sequencing despite the large sequencing depth. Based on pairwise subsampling, the degree of clonotype sharing among donors was expected to be affected by sequencing depth. Sampling was restricted to blood, and TCR repertoires in tissues likely differ from the TCR repertoires found in blood.

This TCR came from a man between 18 and 35 years old in good health. Some clones in this sample may be carry-over from other donors' samples. The V gene is TRBV6-5 and the J gene is TRBJ1-1; the D segment could be TRBD1, given 5 matching bases. Sequencing was done on a sample of memory CD8+ T cells from PBMCs. Explained via the paper, the cell subset or site label denotes: CD45RO+ cells pooled with CCR7-negative TemRA cells. At the DNA level, the sequence is TGTGCCAGCAGTTACGCGACAGTGAACACTGAAGCTTTCTTT. This yields the protein CASSYATVNTEAFF.